Following are 14 T cell receptor beta chains from one sample sequenced in a study of cytomegalovirus exposure and HLA in healthy donors. TCRdb's table, derived via immunoSEQ multiplex PCR, lists solely in-frame clones and lacks some. The sample carries 200,000 to 250,000 clones, around nine tenths recorded once. The specimen was PBMCs. These receptors originate from a woman in her late teens or twenties in good health and CMV-seropositive.

The chain joins TRBV30 to TRBJ2-3; 9 bases agree with TRBD2. The germline gives CDR1 GTSNPN, CDR2 SVGIG (reference sequence). The ends lost 1 base at V and 9 bases at J; junction bases unmatched: 5. The CDR3 sequence is 13 residues long. CDR3 in DNA: TGTGCCTGGAGTGCCGGGACTAGCAAAACGCAGTATTTT. Residues: CAWSAGTSKTQYF.

The V call is TRBV27, the J call TRBJ2-1; TRBD1 is a possible D gene (5 bases). Germline V lookup: CDR1 MNHEY, CDR2 SMNVEV (reference sequence). This CDR3 has 13 amino acids. The V gene lost 7 bases and the J gene lost 7 bases, with 14 bases spanning the gap. CDR3 sequence reads: CASTLQGRNEQFF. The CDR3 DNA sequence: TGTGCCAGCACACTCCAGGGTCGAAATGAGCAGTTCTTC.

V usage is TRBV7-9 and J usage is TRBJ2-7; 7 bases agree with TRBD2. The germline CDR1 and CDR2 sequences are SEHNR and FQNEAQ (reference sequence). The CDR3 extends over 16 amino acids. V lost 5 bases, J lost 5 bases, and 15 bases stayed unmatched. The CDR3, as DNA: TGTGCCAGCAGCACTAGACAGTTGGGGGACTACGACGAGCAGTACTTC. This codes for CASSTRQLGDYDEQYF. The whole variable domain, filled in from reference TRBV7-9 and TRBJ2-7, reads DTGVSQNPRHKITKRGQNVTFRCDPISEHNRLYWYRQTLGQGPEFLTYFQNEAQLEKSRLLSDRFSAERPKGSFSTLEIQRTEQGDSAMYLCASSTRQLGDYDEQYFGPGTRLTVT.

The V call is TRBV18, the J call TRBJ2-3; D is undetermined. The V end lost 6 bases, the J end lost 0 bases, and 7 bases lay between the germline ends. Germline CDR1 and CDR2: KGHSH and LQKENI. The CDR3 sequence is 13 residues long. CDR3 amino acids: CASSLGSTDTQYF. The CDR3 DNA reads TGTGCCAGCTCTCTCGGTAGCACAGATACGCAGTATTTT.

The rearrangement joins TRBV4-1 to TRBJ1-5, with D perhaps TRBD1 (6 bases). This CDR3 spans 14 amino acids. Per the germline V gene, CDR1 is MGHRA and CDR2 is YSYEKL. With 3 bases removed from V and 7 bases from J, the gap between germline ends came to 13 bases. The CDR3 region has the DNA TGCGCCAGCAGCCATGTGGACAGTGGCCAGCCCCAGCATTTT. Protein: CASSHVDSGQPQHF.

As DNA, the CDR3 is TGCGCCAGCAGTGAAACGCTAGGGGGCTATGGCTACACCTTC. Its translation is CASSETLGGYGYTF. The chain recombines TRBV10-2 with TRBJ1-2; TRBD1 might be the D (6 bases). V dropped 3 bases and J dropped 4 bases, with 12 bases sitting between them. CDR3 size: 14 residues. CDR1 and CDR2 from the germline V gene are WSHSY and SAAADI.

The V call is TRBV30, the J call TRBJ2-1; a possible D gene is TRBD2 (7 bases). Between the trimmed V and J ends, which lost 3 bases and 7 bases, there was a span of 19 bases. CDR3 length: 15 residues. Germline lookup yields CDR1 GTSNPN and CDR2 SVGIG (reference sequence). CDR3 DNA: TGTGCCTGGAGCCTTCCTAGCGGAGGGGGAAATGAGCAGTTCTTC. As protein: CAWSLPSGGGNEQFF.

In its sample, this clone was seen once. The chain links TRBV5-1 to TRBJ2-1; D not certain. The germline V gene encodes CDR1 SGHRS and CDR2 YFSETQ. This CDR3 comprises 17 residues. V was clipped by 0 bases and J by 0 bases, with 13 bases between them. The CDR3, as DNA: TGCGCCAGCAGCTTGGAGTCAGGCCGAAGCTCCTACAATGAGCAGTTCTTC. It yields the protein CASSLESGRSSYNEQFF.

The rearrangement joins TRBV10-3 to TRBJ2-5; 9 nucleotides agree with TRBD1. Germline-derived CDR1 and CDR2 are ENHRY and SYGVKD. This CDR3 has 14 residues. V trimming: 5 bases; J trimming: 4 bases; junction bases outside the gene matches: 5. The CDR3, as DNA: TGTGCCATCAGTACCGGGACAGGGTCAGAGACCCAGTACTTC. This gives the protein CAISTGTGSETQYF.

This chain connects TRBV27 to TRBJ1-3; 7 bases align to TRBD1. This CDR3 is built from 16 residues. Trimming removed 3 bases from V and 3 bases from J; junction bases left unmatched: 8. Germline lookup yields CDR1 MNHEY and CDR2 SMNVEV (reference sequence). In nucleotides, the CDR3 is TGTGCCAGCAGTTTCGACAGGGAATCGGTTGGAAACACCATATATTTT. As protein: CASSFDRESVGNTIYF.

The chain recombines TRBV7-6 with TRBJ1-1; a weak D match, TRBD1 (6 bases). Trimming removed 2 bases from V and 0 bases from J, with 13 bases in between. From germline, CDR1 is SGHVS and CDR2 FNYEAQ. The CDR3 extends over 16 amino acids. The CDR3 DNA reads TGTGCCAGCAGCTTAAGGCCAGGGACATTGAACACTGAAGCTTTCTTT. Amino acids: CASSLRPGTLNTEAFF.

The chain is built from TRBV7-9 and TRBJ1-4, with D maybe TRBD1 (5 bases). Germline assignment: CDR1 SEHNR and CDR2 FQNEAQ (reference sequence). CDR3 length equals 16 residues. The germline V and J ends were trimmed by 4 bases and 2 bases, with 14 bases remaining between them. The CDR3 DNA reads TGTGCCAGCAGCTCCACAGGTGCTTGGACTAATGAAAAACTGTTTTTT. Encoded protein: CASSSTGAWTNEKLFF. The whole variable domain, filled in from reference TRBV7-9 and TRBJ1-4, reads DTGVSQNPRHKITKRGQNVTFRCDPISEHNRLYWYRQTLGQGPEFLTYFQNEAQLEKSRLLSDRFSAERPKGSFSTLEIQRTEQGDSAMYLCASSSTGAWTNEKLFFGSGTQLSVL.

The chain joins TRBV5-6 to TRBJ1-2; D unclear. This CDR3 is 12 amino acids long. The germline V gene has CDR1 SGHDT and CDR2 YYEEEE. V was cut by 2 bases and J by 11 bases, with 13 bases left in between. Written as DNA, the CDR3 is TGTGCCAGCAGCTTCGGGGTACTAGGTTACACCTTC. As protein: CASSFGVLGYTF.

The chain uses TRBV5-1 and TRBJ2-1; no firm D call. This CDR3 region has 13 residues. Germline V gene data show CDR1 as SGHRS and CDR2 as YFSETQ. V dropped 4 bases and J dropped 7 bases, with 12 bases sitting between them. The CDR3 region is CASSPLSPNEQFF. The CDR3 DNA reads as TGCGCCAGCAGCCCTCTATCCCCGAATGAGCAGTTCTTC.